This TCR beta chain was identified in a study of cytomegalovirus exposure and HLA in healthy donors. Study background: One earlier analysis, a look at 150 million to 200 million T cells, found fewer than 140 million unique TCR beta sequences.

Details on this clone: Its antigen is undetermined.

Whole-study results and caveats: Around 160 TCR beta chains were listed as cytomegalovirus-associated. Earlier analysis yielded a pattern in which most TCR beta V segments were productive about 90% or about 30% of the time.

This CDR3 has 13 residues. V was trimmed by 1 base and J by 8 bases, leaving 8 bases between them. CDR1 is MGHRA, CDR2 YSYEKL, per germline. Vbeta (60) and Jbeta (13) primers were used in the PCR. TCRdb keeps only in-frame clones here, not all; method: immunoSEQ multiplex PCR. Its table lists under 200,000 clones. The V and J genes are TRBV4-1 and TRBJ1-4; D is unclear. The material sequenced was PBMCs. The sequence came from a man between 25 and 39 years old in good health and CMV-seronegative. CDR3 DNA sequence: TGCGCCAGCAGCCAAGTCGTAATCGAAAAACTGTTTTTT. It yields the protein CASSQVVIEKLFF.